This T cell receptor (beta chain) was captured by sequencing in a study of identifying expanded T cells in peripheral blood. Study conclusions and caveats: Differentially abundant clones: 1 to 1.5 between replicates, around 17 at about two weeks, under 25 at four. Clone count variance between roughly two-week samples rose with total template count.

The data were produced by immunoSEQ multiplex PCR, yet TCRdb's version contains in-frame clones alone and is incomplete. Of more than 50,000 clones listed, approximately 83% are singletons. Of note for this clone: Antigen unknown.

Healthy donors had no documented immune events, such as infections, while sampled. V gave up 8 bases and J gave up 9 bases, with 13 bases separating them. The germline V gene encodes CDR1 SNHLY and CDR2 FYNNEI. This CDR3 spans 11 amino acids. The origin of this receptor is a person aged 18 to 70 in good health. The chain combines TRBV2 with TRBJ1-1; D is unclear. The source material was blood. The CDR3 DNA reads TGTGCCAGCCTGGAGAGCTCTAAAGCTTTCTTT. Translating it yields CASLESSKAFF.